At least ten counts were recorded for the clone carrying this T cell receptor beta chain. The target antigen is unknown. TCRdb called the multiplex PCR reads again in MiXCR, with one record for every CDR3 protein. The sample lists about 21,000 distinct CDR3 sequences; roughly 58% were seen once. The sample belongs to a study of breast tumors, draining lymph nodes, adjacent tissues. CDR3 size: 19 residues. Germline V gives CDR1 MNHEY, CDR2 SMNVEV (reference sequence). Trimming took 2 bases from V and 5 from J; bases not matched to a gene: 18. Study-wide results and caveats: That most tumor T cells come from lymph nodes remained unproven. Findings are consistent with lymph node origin and intratumoral expansion of most tumor T cells.

This rearrangement joins TRBV27 to TRBJ2-3, with 8 bases identical to TRBD1. The clonotype originates from a female donor with breast cancer. Some clones in this sample may be carry-over from other donors' samples. The sequencing input was breast tumor tissue. The CDR3: CASSLILGQGNPRLDTQYF. Here the CDR3 DNA reads TGTGCCAGCAGTTTAATATTAGGACAGGGAAATCCAAGGTTAGATACGCAGTATTTT.